This T cell receptor beta chain is from a study of tumor and adjacent non-tumor tissue in lung cancer. TCRbeta libraries were built with three rounds of nested PCR, modified from ARM-PCR. TCRdb independently ran MiXCR on the multiplex PCR reads; one entry per CDR3 protein. The table includes approximately 120,000 distinct CDR3 sequences, over 65% detected once. This clonotype was recorded a few times. Its antigen remains unidentified. Study outcomes and limitations: Tumor repertoires had a smaller top 100 clone share than normal lung.

V lost 5 bases, J lost 5 bases, and 15 bases lay in between. The germline CDR1 and CDR2 sequences are LNHDA and SQIVND (reference sequence). This CDR3 has 14 residues. No cell sorting was done before RNA was extracted from the tissue. The genes are TRBV19 and TRBJ2-5; unclear D gene. The sequence derives from a young man with non-small cell lung cancer. The specimen sequenced was lung tumor tissue. The CDR3 DNA sequence: TGTGCCAGTAGTGCCACCGGCCAGGCGGAGACCCAGTACTTC. It is translated as CASSATGQAETQYF. The variable domain in full, completed from reference TRBV19 and TRBJ2-5, reads DGGITQSPKYLFRKEGQNVTLSCEQNLNHDAMYWYRQDPGQGLRLIYYSQIVNDFQKGDIAEGYSVSREKKESFPLTVTSAQKNPTAFYLCASSATGQAETQYFGPGTRLLVL.